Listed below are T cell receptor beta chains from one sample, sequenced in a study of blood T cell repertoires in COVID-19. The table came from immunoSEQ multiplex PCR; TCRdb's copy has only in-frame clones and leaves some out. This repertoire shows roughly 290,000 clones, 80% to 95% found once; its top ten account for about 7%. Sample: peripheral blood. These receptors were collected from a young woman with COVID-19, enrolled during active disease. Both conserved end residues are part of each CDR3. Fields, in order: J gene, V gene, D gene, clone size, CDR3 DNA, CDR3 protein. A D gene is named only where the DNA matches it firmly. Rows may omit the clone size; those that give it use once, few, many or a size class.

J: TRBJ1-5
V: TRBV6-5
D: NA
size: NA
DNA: TGTGCCAGCAGAGGCACGGAGTGGCATTTT
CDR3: CASRGTEWHF

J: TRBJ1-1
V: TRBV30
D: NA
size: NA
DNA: TGTGCCTGGACCGTAGGAGAGACTGAAGCTTTCTTT
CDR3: CAWTVGETEAFF

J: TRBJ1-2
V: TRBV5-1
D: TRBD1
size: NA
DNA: TGCGCCAGCAGCTTGGCCACGGGACAGGAAGACTATGGCTACACCTTC
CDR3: CASSLATGQEDYGYTF

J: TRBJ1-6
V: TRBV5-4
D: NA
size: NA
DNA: TGTGCCAGCACCACAGACAGAAGCTCCTATAATTCACCCCTCCACTTT
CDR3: CASTTDRSSYNSPLHF

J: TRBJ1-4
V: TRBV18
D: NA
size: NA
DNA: TGTGCCAGCTCGGGGATGGGACTCCTGAATGAAAAACTGTTTTTT
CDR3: CASSGMGLLNEKLFF

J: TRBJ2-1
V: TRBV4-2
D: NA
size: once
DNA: TGTGCCAGCAGCCAAGACCATCTAGCGCTGGTCTACAATGAGCAGTTCTTC
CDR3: CASSQDHLALVYNEQFF

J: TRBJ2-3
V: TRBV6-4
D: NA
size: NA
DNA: TGTGCCAGCAGTGAGGGCAGCGGGAGCACAGATACGCAGTATTTT
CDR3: CASSEGSGSTDTQYF

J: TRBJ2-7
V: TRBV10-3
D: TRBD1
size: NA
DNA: TGTGCCATCAGGGCCGGGACAGACCGGTGGGAGCAGTACTTC
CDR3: CAIRAGTDRWEQYF

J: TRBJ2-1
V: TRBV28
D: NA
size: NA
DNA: TGTGCCAGCAGTGCCCGGACCGGGAGCGATGAGCAGTTCTTC
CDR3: CASSARTGSDEQFF

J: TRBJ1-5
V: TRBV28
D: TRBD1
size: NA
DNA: TGTGCCAGCAGTTGGACAGGCCTTGAGGATCAGCCCCAGCATTTT
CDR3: CASSWTGLEDQPQHF

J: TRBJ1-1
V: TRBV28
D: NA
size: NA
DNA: TGTGCCAGCAGTTCTGGAGGGGCTCCGAACACTGAAGCTTTCTTT
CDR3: CASSSGGAPNTEAFF

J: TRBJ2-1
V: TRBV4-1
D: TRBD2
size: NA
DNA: TGCGCCAGCGAGCTAGCGGAGGATTCTTACAATGAGCAGTTCTTC
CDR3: CASELAEDSYNEQFF

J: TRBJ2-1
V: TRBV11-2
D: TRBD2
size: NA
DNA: TGTGCCAGCAGCTTAGGGCTAGCGGGAGGCAATGAGCAGTTCTTC
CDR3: CASSLGLAGGNEQFF

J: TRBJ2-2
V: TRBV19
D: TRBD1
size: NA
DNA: TGTGCCAGCCGGCCCCAGGGGGCCTTCACCGGGGAGCTGTTTTTT
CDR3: CASRPQGAFTGELFF

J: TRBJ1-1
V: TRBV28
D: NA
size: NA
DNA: TGTGCCAGCAGTTTAAACCTTAGGAACACTGAAGCTTTCTTT
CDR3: CASSLNLRNTEAFF

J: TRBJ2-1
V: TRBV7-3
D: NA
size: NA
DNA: TGTGCCAGCAGCTTAAGGTCTGCCGGGGGCAATGAGCAGTTCTTC
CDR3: CASSLRSAGGNEQFF

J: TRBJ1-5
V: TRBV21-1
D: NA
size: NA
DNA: TGTGCCAGCAGCAAGCAACACAGGGGCCTGGCTCCCAATCAGCCCCAGCATTTT
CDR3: CASSKQHRGLAPNQPQHF

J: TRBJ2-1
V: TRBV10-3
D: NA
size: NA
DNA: TGTGCCATCAGTGACAACACCTCCAATGAGCAGTTCTTC
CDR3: CAISDNTSNEQFF

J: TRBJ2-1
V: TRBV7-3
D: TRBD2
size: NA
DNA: TGTGCCAGCAGCTCGGGACTAGCACCAAATGAGCAGTTCTTC
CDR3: CASSSGLAPNEQFF

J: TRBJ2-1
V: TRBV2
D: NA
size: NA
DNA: TGTGCCAGCCATTACGAGCGGCACAATGAGCAGTTCTTC
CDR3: CASHYERHNEQFF

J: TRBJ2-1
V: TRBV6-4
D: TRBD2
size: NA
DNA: TGTGCCAGCAGTGACGAACTAGCGGGAAGAGAGCAGTTCTTC
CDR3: CASSDELAGREQFF

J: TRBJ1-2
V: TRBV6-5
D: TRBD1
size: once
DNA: TGTGCCAGTGGGACAGCCTATGGCTACACCTTC
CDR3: CASGTAYGYTF

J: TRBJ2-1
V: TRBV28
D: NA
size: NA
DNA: TGTGCCAGCACCGAGGACAATGAGCAGTTCTTC
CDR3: CASTEDNEQFF

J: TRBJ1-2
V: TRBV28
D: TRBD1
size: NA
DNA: TGTGCCAGCAGTTTTGGACCGGGACAGGGGGACTATGGCTACACCTTC
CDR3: CASSFGPGQGDYGYTF

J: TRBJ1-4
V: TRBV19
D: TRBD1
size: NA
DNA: TGTGCCAGTAGTCCCACAGGGGATGGTAATGAAAAACTGTTTTTT
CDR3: CASSPTGDGNEKLFF

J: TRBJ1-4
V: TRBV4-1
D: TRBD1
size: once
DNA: TGCGCCAGCAGCCAAGTGTGGCAGGGGGGTGAAAAACTGTTTTTT
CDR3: CASSQVWQGGEKLFF

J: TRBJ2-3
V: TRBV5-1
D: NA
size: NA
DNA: TGCGCCAGCAGCCTTGGATACGGGAGAAGGACAGATACGCAGTATTTT
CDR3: CASSLGYGRRTDTQYF

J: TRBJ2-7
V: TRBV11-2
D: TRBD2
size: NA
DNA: TGTGCCAGCAGCCTCGGACTAGCGGGTTACTACGAGCAGTACTTC
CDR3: CASSLGLAGYYEQYF

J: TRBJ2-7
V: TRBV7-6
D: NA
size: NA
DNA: TGTGCCAGCAGCCCGGGCGTCGGGACTTCAACCTACGAGCAGTACTTC
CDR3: CASSPGVGTSTYEQYF

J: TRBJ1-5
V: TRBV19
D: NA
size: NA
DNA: TGTGCCAGTAGTATAGCTGGGAGGGGGTACAATCAGCCCCAGCATTTT
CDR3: CASSIAGRGYNQPQHF

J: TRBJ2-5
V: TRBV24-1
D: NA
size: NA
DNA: TGTGCCACCAGTGACTCAAGGACTGGGGAAGAGACCCAGTACTTC
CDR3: CATSDSRTGEETQYF

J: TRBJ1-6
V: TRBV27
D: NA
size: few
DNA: TGTGCCAGCGTCGGTTCACCCCTCCACTTT
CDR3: CASVGSPLHF

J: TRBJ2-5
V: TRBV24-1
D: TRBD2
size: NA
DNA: TGTGCCACCAGTGATTTGCCGGGACTAGCGGGGGGAGAGACCCAGTACTTC
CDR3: CATSDLPGLAGGETQYF

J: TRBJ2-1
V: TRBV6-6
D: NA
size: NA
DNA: TGTGCCAGCAGTTACTCGGCCCAGCAGTTCTTC
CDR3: CASSYSAQQFF

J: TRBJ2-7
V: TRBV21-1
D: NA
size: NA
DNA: TGTGCCAGCAGCAACCTCGGGGCCTACGAGCAGTACTTC
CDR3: CASSNLGAYEQYF

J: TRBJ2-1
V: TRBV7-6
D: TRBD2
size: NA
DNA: TGTGCCAGCAGCGCAACTAGCGGGAGTGCGCTAGGGCAGTTCTTC
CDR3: CASSATSGSALGQFF

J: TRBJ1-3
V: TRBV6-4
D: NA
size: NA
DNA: TGTGCCAGCCGGCCGGGGTGGAGCCTCTCTGGAAACACCATATATTTT
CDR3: CASRPGWSLSGNTIYF

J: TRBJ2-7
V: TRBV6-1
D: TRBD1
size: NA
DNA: TGTGCCAGCAGTTCGACAGGGGGCTCCTACGAGCAGTACTTC
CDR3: CASSSTGGSYEQYF

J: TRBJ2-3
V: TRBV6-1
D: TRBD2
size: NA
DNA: TGTGCCAGCAGTGAAGCGCCCGGGACTAGCGGGGATACGCAGTATTTT
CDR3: CASSEAPGTSGDTQYF

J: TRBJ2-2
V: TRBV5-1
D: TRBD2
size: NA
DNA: TGCGCCAGCAGCGGGGGGACTAGCGGGAATGATGCGAACACCGGGGAGCTGTTTTTT
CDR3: CASSGGTSGNDANTGELFF

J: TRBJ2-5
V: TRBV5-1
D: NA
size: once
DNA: TGCGCCAGCAGCTTGGGGGGGCGTGAGACCCAGTACTTC
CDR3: CASSLGGRETQYF

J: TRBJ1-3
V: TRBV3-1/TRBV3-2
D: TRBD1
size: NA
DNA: TGTGCCAGCAGCCAAAAAACAGGGGGCTCTGGAAACACCATATATTTT
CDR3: CASSQKTGGSGNTIYF

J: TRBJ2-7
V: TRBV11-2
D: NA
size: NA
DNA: TGTGCCAGCAGCTTAAACCCGGGTTACGAGCAGTACTTC
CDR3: CASSLNPGYEQYF

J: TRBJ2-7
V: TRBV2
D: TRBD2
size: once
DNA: TGTGCCAGCAGTGAAGCGCCCACGGGACTAGGTTTCTGGGAGCAGTACTTC
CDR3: CASSEAPTGLGFWEQYF

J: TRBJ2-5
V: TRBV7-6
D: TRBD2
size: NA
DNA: TGTGCCAGCAGCCCGACTAGCGGGAGGGGGGATTCACAAGAGACCCAGTACTTC
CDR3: CASSPTSGRGDSQETQYF

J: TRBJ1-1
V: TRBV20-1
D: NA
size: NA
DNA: TGCAGTGCTAGTTCGGGTGGGAGCACTGAAGCTTTCTTT
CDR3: CSASSGGSTEAFF

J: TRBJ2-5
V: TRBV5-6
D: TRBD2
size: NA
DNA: TGTGCCAGCAGCCACCTAACTAGCGGAGCCCAAGAGACCCAGTACTTC
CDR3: CASSHLTSGAQETQYF

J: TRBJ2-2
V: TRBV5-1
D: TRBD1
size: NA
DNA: TGCGCCAGCAGAACCGGGACAGGGGGTACCGGGGAGCTGTTTTTT
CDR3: CASRTGTGGTGELFF